Shown below are 20 T cell receptor beta chains from a single sample sequenced in a study of shared clonotypes between healthy human individuals. The data were produced by immunoSEQ multiplex PCR, yet TCRdb's version contains in-frame clones alone and is incomplete. The sample shows over 400,000 clones, 90% to 97% of them seen only once. The sample taken for sequencing was naive CD4+ T cells sorted from blood. Described subset: CD45RA+ positively selected. The receptors originated from a woman aged 25 to 39 in good health.

This chain links TRBV12-2 with TRBJ1-1; the table assigns TRBD1, which was not confirmed against the DNA. TRBV12-2 is designated a pseudogene. The CDR3 spans 13 residues. The CDR3 spells CASRFRFCTEAFF. Here the CDR3 DNA reads TGTGCAAGTCGCTTCAGGTTTTGCACTGAAGCTTTCTTT.

Worth noting for this clone: Other nucleotide sequences from this sample produce the same CDR3. J is TRBJ2-5 and V is TRBV18; unclear D gene. Germline-derived CDR1 and CDR2 are KGHSH and LQKENI. Trimming cost V 0 bases and J 4 bases, with 9 bases left between them. The CDR3 totals 14 residues. The CDR3 DNA reads as TGTGCCAGCTCACCACCAGGCCAGAGAGAGACCCAGTACTTC. Residues: CASSPPGQRETQYF.

The chain is built from TRBV19 and TRBJ2-2; D is tentatively TRBD1 or TRBD2 (5 bases each). The CDR3 consists of 18 residues. Germline V lookup: CDR1 LNHDA, CDR2 SQIVND (reference sequence). V lost 6 bases and J 5 bases, leaving 25 bases between the germline ends. Written as DNA, the CDR3 is TGTGCCAGTAGGAGGCCCCTACAGCAGGGAGTTTATACCGGGGAGCTGTTTTTT. This sequence encodes CASRRPLQQGVYTGELFF.

The gene calls are TRBV10-1 and TRBJ2-7; TRBD1 is a possible D gene (6 bases). The V end was cut by 0 bases, the J end by 5 bases, with 14 bases between. This CDR3 is 15 amino acids long. Germline V gene data show CDR1 as WNHNN and CDR2 as SYGVQD (reference sequence). The DNA of the CDR3 is TGCGCCAGCAGTGAGTCGTCGAAGGGGGTCCACGAGCAGTACTTC. Residues: CASSESSKGVHEQYF.

This rearrangement joins TRBV28 to TRBJ1-1; D uncertain. The CDR3 is made up of 14 amino acids. V gave up 5 bases and J gave up 5 bases, with 15 bases separating them. Looked up from germline, CDR1 is MDHEN and CDR2 is SYDVKM. The CDR3 DNA is TGTGCCAGCAGTCGAGTGGATCGGAGGACTGAAGCTTTCTTT. Protein product: CASSRVDRRTEAFF.

The chain is built from TRBV10-3 and TRBJ2-5; D is possibly TRBD2 (6 bases). Trimming shortened V by 0 bases and J by 4 bases, and 12 bases separated the two germline ends. CDR1 and CDR2 (germline): ENHRY, SYGVKD. CDR3 length equals 15 residues. This CDR3 is CAISESGTRSETQYF. The DNA for the CDR3 is TGTGCCATCAGTGAGTCGGGGACTCGATCAGAGACCCAGTACTTC.

The chain recombines TRBV30 with TRBJ1-6, with D uncertain. This CDR3 contains 13 residues. CDR1 and CDR2 (germline): GTSNPN, SVGIG (reference sequence). The V end was cut by 2 bases, the J end by 7 bases, with 9 bases between. This CDR3 reads CAWSPLVNSPLHF. In DNA form, the CDR3 reads TGTGCCTGGAGTCCTCTAGTAAATTCACCCCTCCACTTT.

The chain couples TRBV6-6 to TRBJ1-5, with TRBD1 as a possible D gene (6 bases). The germline V gene has CDR1 MNHNY and CDR2 SVGAGI (reference sequence). V lost 6 bases and J lost 5, with 20 bases in between. The CDR3 loop spans 16 amino acids. The CDR3 sequence is CASSSSGGGGHQPQHF. In DNA, the CDR3 is TGTGCCAGCAGCTCCTCGGGGGGCGGGGGCCATCAGCCCCAGCATTTT.

The V call is TRBV19, the J call TRBJ1-1; 11 bases line up with TRBD1. The V segment lost 0 bases and the J segment 3 bases; nucleotides outside the gene matches: 6. In germline, CDR1 is LNHDA, CDR2 SQIVND (reference sequence). CDR3 length: 17 residues. This CDR3 reads CASSIEEDRGQDTEAFF. The CDR3 DNA is TGTGCCAGTAGTATAGAGGAGGACAGGGGGCAGGACACTGAAGCTTTCTTT.

The V gene is TRBV6-1, the J gene TRBJ1-5; no clear D. The CDR3 length is 14 residues. Trimming left V 6 bases short and J 0 bases short, with 9 bases between. Germline V gene data show CDR1 as MNHNS and CDR2 as SASEGT. CDR3 residues: CASSQGYSNQPQHF. The CDR3 region has the DNA TGTGCCAGCAGCCAAGGGTATAGCAATCAGCCCCAGCATTTT.

The chain combines TRBV5-1 with TRBJ2-3; TRBD1 aligns across 9 bases. Germline V lookup: CDR1 SGHRS, CDR2 YFSETQ. V gave up 1 base and J gave up 4 bases; unmatched junction bases: 7. The CDR3 is 16 residues long. In DNA form, the CDR3 reads TGCGCCAGCAGCTTGCTTACAGGGGGCGCGTCAGATACGCAGTATTTT. The encoded protein is CASSLLTGGASDTQYF.

The rearrangement uses TRBV2 and TRBJ2-7, with TRBD2 matching 15 bases. The germline gives CDR1 SNHLY, CDR2 FYNNEI. V trimming: 0 bases; J trimming: 0 bases; junction bases outside the gene matches: 3. The CDR3 is 18 amino acids. The CDR3 loop is CASSEAQGLAGGSYEQYF. CDR3 DNA: TGTGCCAGCAGTGAAGCGCAGGGACTAGCGGGAGGCTCCTACGAGCAGTACTTC.

V gene TRBV6-5 combines with J gene TRBJ2-7; 9 positions match TRBD2. V dropped 7 bases and J dropped 1; count of bases not matched to a gene: 8. Germline V gene data show CDR1 as MNHEY and CDR2 as SVGAGI. This CDR3 has 15 amino acids. CDR3 protein: CASILNLAGSYEQYF. In DNA, the CDR3 is TGTGCCAGCATACTTAACCTAGCGGGATCCTACGAGCAGTACTTC.

The chain links TRBV14 to TRBJ1-6, with D hard to call. Between the trimmed V and J ends, which lost 4 bases and 7 bases, there was a span of 8 bases. Germline V gene sequence: CDR1 SGHDN, CDR2 FVKESK. CDR3 length: 13 residues. The CDR3 bases are TGTGCCAGCAGCCGTACATCAAATTCACCCCTCCACTTT. Amino acid sequence: CASSRTSNSPLHF.

The chain recombines TRBV11-2 with TRBJ2-4, with 7 bases aligning to TRBD1. There are 14 residues in the CDR3. Germline-derived CDR1 and CDR2 are SGHAT and FQNNGV. The ends lost 5 bases at V and 9 bases at J; junction bases unmatched: 10. CDR3 sequence: CASSPGTAQVIQYF. CDR3 DNA: TGTGCCAGCAGCCCTGGGACAGCCCAGGTCATTCAGTACTTC.

The chain has TRBV7-2 and TRBJ2-5; D is uncertain. The J call may be incorrect, as the DNA end agrees better with TRBJ2-7. Germline values: CDR1 SGHTA, CDR2 FQGNSA. The CDR3 extends over 14 amino acids. The CDR3, as DNA: TGTGCCAGCAGCTTAATTGCTTTGGGTAGCGAGCAGTACTTC. Its protein product is CASSLIALGSEQYF.

The CDR3 sequence is CASSSREGPVEQYF. CDR3 sequence (DNA): TGTGCCAGCAGCTCACGGGAGGGCCCCGTCGAGCAGTACTTC. V and J are TRBV21-1 and TRBJ2-7; TRBD2 is the table's D call and was not checked against the DNA. TRBV21-1 constitutes a pseudogene. This CDR3 is built from 14 residues.

The chain is built from TRBV28 and TRBJ2-5; D is ambiguous. With the DNA end fitting TRBJ2-7 better, the J assignment may be wrong. Germline loops: CDR1 MDHEN, CDR2 SYDVKM. This CDR3 region has 14 residues. As DNA, the CDR3 is TGTGCCAGCAGCCCACAAGACGGCTCCTACGAGCAGTACTTC. Translation: CASSPQDGSYEQYF.

The chain links TRBV4-1 to TRBJ2-3, with a tentative D call TRBD1 (6 bases). The CDR3 sequence is 17 residues long. V was cut by 3 bases and J by 1 base, with 17 bases left in between. CDR1 is MGHRA, CDR2 YSYEKL, per germline. This CDR3 is CASSHATGKFGTDTQYF. The CDR3 nucleotides are TGCGCCAGCAGCCATGCAACAGGGAAGTTTGGCACAGATACGCAGTATTTT.

The chain recombines TRBV29-1 with TRBJ1-1, with D unclear. Germline V lookup: CDR1 SQVTM, CDR2 ANQGSEA. V shed 8 bases and J shed 4 bases, with 11 bases lying between them. The CDR3 sequence is 11 residues long. The CDR3 coding sequence is TGCAGCACGCGCGATGGCACTGAAGCTTTCTTT. Protein sequence: CSTRDGTEAFF.